The present T cell receptor (beta chain) was sequenced within a study of shared clonotypes between healthy human individuals. To note about this clone: Other DNA sequences in this specimen translate into the identical CDR3.

It was CD45RO-negative cells, positively selected for CCR7, that made up naive CD8 cells, with terminally differentiated effector memory CD45RA+ cells excluded. Sequencing was performed with immunoSEQ multiplex PCR; in TCRdb, only in-frame clones are kept and a portion is missing. Of around 2,000,000 clones in the sample, about 95% were seen once. CDR1 and CDR2 (germline): SGHVS, FNYEAQ. The CDR3 spans 14 residues. V was cut by 0 bases and J by 4 bases, with 7 bases left in between. The specimen was naive CD8+ T cells sorted from blood. The receptor was derived from a man younger than 30 in good health. This chain connects TRBV7-6 to TRBJ1-3; no definite D call. This chain's CDR3 is CASSLAGAGNTIYF. CDR3 coding DNA: TGTGCCAGCAGCTTAGCGGGAGCCGGAAACACCATATATTTT.